The rows below give T cell receptor beta chains drawn from one sample of a study of shared clonotypes between healthy human individuals. Generated by immunoSEQ multiplex PCR, the TCRdb table keeps only in-frame clones and is missing some. Among approximately 2.5 million clones listed, around 90% were seen once. Input material: naive CD4+ T cells sorted from blood. Source of these receptors: a man between 18 and 29 years old in good health. Both conserved end residues are part of each CDR3. A D gene is named only where the DNA matches it firmly. Clone size, where shown, is once, few, many, or a class for clones that have expanded.

NA,TRBV19,TRBJ1-5,NA,CASSGGGGNQPQHF,TGTGCCAGTAGTGGTGGGGGCGGCAATCAGCCCCAGCATTTT
NA,TRBV6-6,TRBJ2-7,NA,CASSYPGTDQIEQYF,TGTGCCAGCAGTTACCCGGGGACGGACCAGATCGAGCAGTACTTC
NA,TRBV5-6,TRBJ1-2,NA,CASSPLAGGYGYTF,TGTGCCAGCAGCCCTCTTGCGGGTGGTTATGGCTACACCTTC
NA,TRBV6-5,TRBJ2-3,NA,CASSRGRGPTDTQYF,TGTGCCAGCAGTCGCGGACGCGGACCAACAGATACGCAGTATTTT
NA,TRBV12-1,TRBJ2-7,NA,CASSFRFVRRNEQYF,TGTGCCAGCAGCTTTAGATTTGTGAGACGGAACGAGCAGTACTTC
NA,TRBV6-5,TRBJ2-7,TRBD2,CASKIAGEGSYEQYF,TGTGCCAGCAAAATAGCGGGAGAAGGGTCCTACGAGCAGTACTTC
once,TRBV5-4,TRBJ2-5,NA,CASSPNRGQETQYF,TGTGCCAGCAGCCCGAATCGGGGTCAAGAGACCCAGTACTTC
NA,TRBV10-1,TRBJ1-2,TRBD1,CASSESYGTVENYGYTF,TGCGCCAGCAGTGAGTCCTATGGGACAGTCGAAAACTATGGCTACACCTTC
NA,TRBV10-3,TRBJ2-2,NA,CAISDKGRPGELFF,TGTGCCATCAGTGATAAGGGGAGGCCCGGGGAGCTGTTTTTT
NA,TRBV14,TRBJ1-2,NA,CASSQVYGLGGYTF,TGTGCCAGCAGCCAAGTATACGGATTGGGGGGCTACACCTTC
NA,TRBV5-1,TRBJ2-5,NA,CASSLALGEETQYF,TGCGCCAGCAGCTTGGCACTAGGAGAGGAGACCCAGTACTTC
NA,TRBV5-1,TRBJ2-3,NA,CASSLGHFTDTQYF,TGCGCCAGCAGCTTGGGACACTTCACAGATACGCAGTATTTT
NA,TRBV10-3,TRBJ2-7,NA,CAIGGDYEQYF,TGTGCCATCGGGGGCGACTACGAGCAGTACTTC
NA,TRBV5-1,TRBJ2-3,TRBD2,CASSSGLAGVTTDTQYF,TGCGCCAGCAGTTCAGGACTAGCGGGGGTTACCACAGATACGCAGTATTTT
NA,TRBV19,TRBJ2-7,TRBD1,CASSRDRGRYEQYF,TGTGCCAGTAGTAGAGACAGGGGGCGATACGAGCAGTACTTC
NA,TRBV27,TRBJ1-2,NA,CASSPWGWGGYTF,TGTGCCAGCAGCCCCTGGGGCTGGGGTGGCTACACCTTC
NA,TRBV5-4,TRBJ2-2,NA,CASSDPDRSNTGELFF,TGTGCCAGCAGCGACCCGGACAGATCGAACACCGGGGAGCTGTTTTTT
NA,TRBV18,TRBJ2-3,TRBD2,CASSLGRVGTDTQYF,TGTGCCAGCTCACTCGGGAGGGTAGGCACAGATACGCAGTATTTT
NA,TRBV5-6,TRBJ2-1,TRBD2,CASSLIPSGAYNEQFF,TGTGCCAGCAGCTTGATTCCCAGCGGGGCATACAATGAGCAGTTCTTC
NA,TRBV6-5,TRBJ1-6,TRBD1,CASRETGARSPLHF,TGTGCCAGCAGGGAGACAGGGGCTCGCTCACCCCTCCACTTT
NA,TRBV11-2,TRBJ2-1,TRBD2,CASSRTSGGNEQFF,TGTGCCAGCAGCAGGACTAGCGGGGGCAATGAGCAGTTCTTC
NA,TRBV19,TRBJ1-2,NA,CASSIPQVSGYTF,TGTGCCAGTAGTATCCCCCAGGTTTCTGGCTACACCTTC
NA,TRBV6-5,TRBJ2-5,TRBD1,CASSSQGKETQYF,TGTGCCAGCAGTTCACAGGGGAAGGAGACCCAGTACTTC
NA,TRBV10-3,TRBJ2-6,NA,CAISGGQKDSGANVLTF,TGTGCCATCAGTGGGGGCCAGAAGGACTCTGGGGCCAACGTCCTGACTTTC
once,TRBV2,TRBJ2-3,TRBD2,CASSESLAVSTDTQYF,TGTGCCAGCAGTGAAAGCCTAGCGGTGAGCACAGATACGCAGTATTTT
NA,TRBV14,TRBJ2-5,TRBD2,CASSDWTSVETQYF,TGTGCCAGCAGCGACTGGACTAGTGTGGAGACCCAGTACTTC
NA,TRBV19,TRBJ1-5,NA,CASSIDREPLNQPQHF,TGTGCCAGTAGTATAGATAGGGAGCCCCTCAATCAGCCCCAGCATTTT
NA,TRBV5-1,TRBJ2-2,NA,CASSSLGNTGELFF,TGCGCCAGCAGCTCGTTGGGGAACACCGGGGAGCTGTTTTTT
NA,TRBV9,TRBJ1-1,NA,CASSPQLGNTEAFF,TGTGCCAGCAGCCCTCAGCTAGGGAACACTGAAGCTTTCTTT
NA,TRBV18,TRBJ2-7,NA,CASSPGTVSYEQYF,TGTGCCAGCTCACCAGGGACTGTCTCCTACGAGCAGTACTTC
NA,TRBV2,TRBJ2-7,NA,CASRRGFSYEQYF,TGTGCCAGCCGCCGCGGCTTCTCCTACGAGCAGTACTTC
NA,TRBV25-1,TRBJ1-6,TRBD1,CASGRTGDNSPLHF,TGTGCCAGCGGCCGGACAGGGGATAATTCACCCCTCCACTTT
once,TRBV15,TRBJ2-7,TRBD1,CATSIRQGWEQYF,TGTGCCACCAGCATTCGACAGGGTTGGGAGCAGTACTTC
NA,TRBV19,TRBJ2-2,NA,CATRSTGSTGELFF,TGTGCCACCCGCAGTACAGGGAGCACCGGGGAGCTGTTTTTT
NA,TRBV30,TRBJ1-2,TRBD1,CAWSDYDRANGYTF,TGTGCCTGGAGTGACTACGACAGGGCGAATGGCTACACCTTC
once,TRBV28,TRBJ2-5,TRBD1,CASSLQGLGETQYF,TGTGCCAGCAGTCTACAGGGGCTGGGGGAGACCCAGTACTTC
NA,TRBV19,TRBJ2-1,TRBD2,CASSLGGDTTYNEQFF,TGTGCCAGTAGTTTGGGGGGGGATACCACCTACAATGAGCAGTTCTTC
NA,TRBV5-5,TRBJ1-5,NA,CASSLDLASKGGQPQHF,TGTGCCAGCAGCTTGGATCTGGCCAGTAAAGGGGGTCAGCCCCAGCATTTT
once,TRBV4-3,TRBJ1-6,NA,CASSQARGVNSPLHF,TGCGCCAGCAGCCAAGCCAGAGGGGTCAATTCACCCCTCCACTTT
NA,TRBV5-1,TRBJ1-3,NA,CASSLDASSGNTIYF,TGCGCCAGCAGCTTGGACGCTAGCTCTGGAAACACCATATATTTT
NA,TRBV5-6,TRBJ2-5,NA,CASSAFHLQETQYF,TGTGCCAGCAGCGCTTTCCACCTCCAAGAGACCCAGTACTTC
NA,TRBV7-2,TRBJ1-2,TRBD1,CASSADRGLGYTF,TGTGCCAGCAGCGCTGACAGGGGGCTTGGCTACACCTTC